The 10 T cell receptor beta chains reported below all come from one sample, sequenced in a study of T cell responses to AZD1222 COVID-19 vaccine. The method was immunoSEQ multiplex PCR; TCRdb's version includes in-frame clones alone and lacks a portion of them. The sample lists around 120,000 clones; 85% to 90% were seen once. The sequenced sample was peripheral blood, obtained on day 0 of AZD1222 vaccination. These TCRs come from an adult in good health.

This clone has just a few counts. This chain connects TRBV5-4 to TRBJ1-2; D is perhaps TRBD1 (6 bases). Germline-derived CDR1 and CDR2 are SGHNT and YYREEE (reference sequence). The CDR3 is 16 amino acids. The germline V and J ends were trimmed by 1 base and 4 bases, with 17 bases remaining between them. The CDR3 bases are TGTGCCAGCAGCTTGCGGAGCGCAGGGGAGGGCTATGGCTACACCTTC. Translation gives CASSLRSAGEGYGYTF.

The rearrangement joins TRBV7-9 to TRBJ1-4; the D gene is possibly TRBD1 (5 bases). V was pared by 3 bases and J by 4 bases, with 12 bases between. Germline CDR1 SEHNR, CDR2 FQNEAQ (reference sequence). CDR3 length: 15 amino acids. The CDR3: CASSFTGTINEKLFF. As DNA, the CDR3 is TGTGCCAGCAGCTTCACCGGGACCATTAATGAAAAACTGTTTTTT.

The rearrangement joins TRBV15 to TRBJ1-6, with D perhaps TRBD1 (5 bases). Germline V gives CDR1 LNHNV, CDR2 YYDKDF (reference sequence). Trimming took 1 base from V and 9 from J, leaving 10 bases between them. This CDR3 contains 14 residues. CDR3 in amino acids: CATSRAGYSSPLHF. CDR3 sequence (DNA): TGTGCCACCAGCAGAGCAGGGTACAGTTCACCCCTCCACTTT.

The chain joins TRBV4-1 to TRBJ1-1; TRBD1 is a possible D gene (6 bases). The V and J ends lost 3 bases and 5 bases respectively, with 19 bases between them. This CDR3 spans 16 amino acids. The germline CDR1 and CDR2 sequences are MGHRA and YSYEKL. Here the CDR3 reads CASSQEGGGAVTEAFF. Here the CDR3 DNA reads TGCGCCAGCAGCCAGGAAGGCGGGGGGGCGGTTACTGAAGCTTTCTTT.

The chain combines TRBV19 with TRBJ2-7; 14 nucleotides agree with TRBD2. The CDR3 is made up of 16 amino acids. From germline, CDR1 is LNHDA and CDR2 SQIVND (reference sequence). V was pared by 4 bases and J by 4 bases, with 6 bases of the junction left unmatched. The CDR3 DNA reads as TGTGCCAGTAGTAGGGGACTAGCGGGAGTTGTATACGAGCAGTACTTC. Translating gives CASSRGLAGVVYEQYF.

The J gene is TRBJ1-1, the V gene TRBV13; D is ambiguous. The CDR3 covers 12 residues. Germline V lookup: CDR1 PRHDT, CDR2 FYEKMQ (reference sequence). Between the trimmed V and J ends, which lost 7 bases and 1 base, there was a span of 7 bases. The CDR3 reads CASNYGNTEAFF. As DNA, the CDR3 is TGTGCCAGCAACTATGGGAACACTGAAGCTTTCTTT.

This rearrangement joins TRBV21-1 to TRBJ1-6. TRBV21-1 is flagged as a pseudogene. This CDR3 comprises 11 residues. The CDR3: CASSKPSPLHF. CDR3 DNA sequence: TGTGCCAGCAGCAAACCCTCACCCCTCCACTTT.

V is TRBV19 and J is TRBJ1-5, with TRBD1 as a possible D gene (5 bases). CDR3 length equals 16 residues. The germline gives CDR1 LNHDA, CDR2 SQIVND (reference sequence). Trimming removed 4 bases from V and 4 bases from J, with 17 bases in between. The CDR3 nucleotides are TGTGCCAGTAGTAGCCCCACGGGGGTCTTAAATCAGCCCCAGCATTTT. It specifies CASSSPTGVLNQPQHF.

The chain uses TRBV6-5 and TRBJ1-6, with 8 bases identical to TRBD1. The CDR3 totals 15 residues. Losses at the gene ends were 7 bases for V and 11 bases for J; bases not matched to a gene: 13. CDR1 MNHEY and CDR2 SVGAGI come from the germline V gene. CDR3 region: CASTVTGEFGAPLHF. The CDR3 DNA reads TGTGCCAGCACCGTGACAGGGGAATTTGGTGCACCCCTCCACTTT.

This clone is a singleton in its sample. This chain connects TRBV5-5 to TRBJ2-3; D call uncertain. Germline V lookup: CDR1 SGHKS, CDR2 YYEKEE (reference sequence). V dropped 4 bases and J dropped 2 bases, with 5 bases sitting between them. CDR3 size: 12 residues. The CDR3 bases are TGTGCCAGCAGCACTTACACAGATACGCAGTATTTT. Encoded protein: CASSTYTDTQYF.